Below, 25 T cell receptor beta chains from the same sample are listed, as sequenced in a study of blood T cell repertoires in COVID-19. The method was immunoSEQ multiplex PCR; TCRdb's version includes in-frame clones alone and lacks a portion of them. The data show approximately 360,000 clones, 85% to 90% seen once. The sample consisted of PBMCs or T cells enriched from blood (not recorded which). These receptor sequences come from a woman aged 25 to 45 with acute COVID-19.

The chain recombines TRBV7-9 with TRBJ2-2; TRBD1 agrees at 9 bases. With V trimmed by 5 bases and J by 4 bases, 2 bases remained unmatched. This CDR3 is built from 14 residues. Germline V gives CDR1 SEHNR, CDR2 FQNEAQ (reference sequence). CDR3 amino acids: CASSRDRATGELFF. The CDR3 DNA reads TGTGCCAGCAGCCGGGACAGGGCCACCGGGGAGCTGTTTTTT. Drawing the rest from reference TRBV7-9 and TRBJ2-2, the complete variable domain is DTGVSQNPRHKITKRGQNVTFRCDPISEHNRLYWYRQTLGQGPEFLTYFQNEAQLEKSRLLSDRFSAERPKGSFSTLEIQRTEQGDSAMYLCASSRDRATGELFFGEGSRLTVL.

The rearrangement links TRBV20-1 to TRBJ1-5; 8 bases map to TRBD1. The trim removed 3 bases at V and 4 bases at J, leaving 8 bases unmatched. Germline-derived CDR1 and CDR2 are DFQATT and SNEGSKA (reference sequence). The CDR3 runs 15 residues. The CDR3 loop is CSASSQTGENQPQHF. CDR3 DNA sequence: TGCAGTGCTAGTAGTCAGACAGGGGAGAATCAGCCCCAGCATTTT.

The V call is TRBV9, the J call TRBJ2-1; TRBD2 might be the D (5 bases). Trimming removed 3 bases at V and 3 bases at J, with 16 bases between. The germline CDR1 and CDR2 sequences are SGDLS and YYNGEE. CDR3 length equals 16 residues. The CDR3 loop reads CASSAGFLASYNEQFF. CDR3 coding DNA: TGTGCCAGCAGCGCGGGATTCCTAGCTAGCTACAATGAGCAGTTCTTC.

This chain's CDR3 is CASSLGQPIPNTEAFF. The CDR3 DNA follows: TGTGCCAGCAGTCTTGGACAGCCTATTCCGAACACTGAAGCTTTCTTT. The V gene is TRBV12-1, the J gene TRBJ1-1; TRBD1, as called in the table, went unchecked against the DNA. TRBV12-1 is assigned pseudogene status. This CDR3 spans 16 amino acids.

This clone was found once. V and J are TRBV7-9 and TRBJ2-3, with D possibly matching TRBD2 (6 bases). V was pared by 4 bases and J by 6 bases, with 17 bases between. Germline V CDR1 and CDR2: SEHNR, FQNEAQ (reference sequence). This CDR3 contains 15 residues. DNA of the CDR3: TGTGCCAGCAGCTGGTCGACTAGTTTTTTTGATACGCAGTATTTT. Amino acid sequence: CASSWSTSFFDTQYF.

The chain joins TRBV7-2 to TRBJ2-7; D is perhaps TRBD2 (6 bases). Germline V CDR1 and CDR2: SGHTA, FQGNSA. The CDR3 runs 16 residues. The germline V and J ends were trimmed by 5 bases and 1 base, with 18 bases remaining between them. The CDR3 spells CASSRLGRGTSYEQYF. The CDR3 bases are TGTGCCAGCAGCCGTTTGGGACGAGGGACTTCCTACGAGCAGTACTTC.

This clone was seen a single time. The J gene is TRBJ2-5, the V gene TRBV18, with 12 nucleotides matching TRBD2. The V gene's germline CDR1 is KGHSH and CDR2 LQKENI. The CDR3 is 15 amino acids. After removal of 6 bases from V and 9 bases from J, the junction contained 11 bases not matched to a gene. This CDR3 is CASSPGLAGSEAQYF. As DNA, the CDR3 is TGTGCCAGCTCTCCGGGACTAGCGGGTTCTGAAGCCCAGTACTTC.

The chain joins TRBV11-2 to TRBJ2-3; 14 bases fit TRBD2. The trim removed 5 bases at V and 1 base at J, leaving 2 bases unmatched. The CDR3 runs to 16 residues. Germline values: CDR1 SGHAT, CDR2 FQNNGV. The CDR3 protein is CASSTTSGGGTDTQYF. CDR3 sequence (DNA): TGTGCCAGCAGCACGACTAGCGGGGGGGGCACAGATACGCAGTATTTT.

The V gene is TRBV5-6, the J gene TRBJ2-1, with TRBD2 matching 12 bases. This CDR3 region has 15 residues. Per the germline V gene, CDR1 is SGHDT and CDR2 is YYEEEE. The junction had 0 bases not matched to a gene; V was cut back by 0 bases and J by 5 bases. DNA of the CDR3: TGTGCCAGCAGCTTGGGACTAGCGGGGGACAATGAGCAGTTCTTC. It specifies CASSLGLAGDNEQFF.

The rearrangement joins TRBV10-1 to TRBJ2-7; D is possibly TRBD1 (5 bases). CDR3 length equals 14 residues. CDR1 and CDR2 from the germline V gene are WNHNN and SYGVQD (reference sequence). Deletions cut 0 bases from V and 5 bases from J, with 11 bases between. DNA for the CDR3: TGCGCCAGCAGTGAGTCCGGCAGGGTAAACGAGCAGTACTTC. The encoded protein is CASSESGRVNEQYF.

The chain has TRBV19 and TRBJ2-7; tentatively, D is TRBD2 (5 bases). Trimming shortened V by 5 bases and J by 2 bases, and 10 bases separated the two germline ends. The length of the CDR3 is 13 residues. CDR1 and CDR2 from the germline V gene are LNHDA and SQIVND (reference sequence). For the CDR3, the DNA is TGTGCCAGTAGTCCAGCGGTAGCCTACGAGCAGTACTTC. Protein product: CASSPAVAYEQYF.

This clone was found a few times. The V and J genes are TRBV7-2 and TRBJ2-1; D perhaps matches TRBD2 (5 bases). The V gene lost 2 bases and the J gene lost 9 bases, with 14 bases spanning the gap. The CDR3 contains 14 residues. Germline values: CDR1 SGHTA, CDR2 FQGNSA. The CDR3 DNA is TGTGCCAGCAGCTTACAGTCTAGCCGGGGTGAGCAGTTCTTC. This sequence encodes CASSLQSSRGEQFF.

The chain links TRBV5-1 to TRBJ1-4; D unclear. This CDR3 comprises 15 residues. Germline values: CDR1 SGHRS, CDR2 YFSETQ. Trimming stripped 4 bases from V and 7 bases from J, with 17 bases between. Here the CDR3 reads CASSLYSGVGEKLFF. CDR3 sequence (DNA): TGCGCCAGCAGCCTATACTCGGGTGTCGGTGAAAAACTGTTTTTT.

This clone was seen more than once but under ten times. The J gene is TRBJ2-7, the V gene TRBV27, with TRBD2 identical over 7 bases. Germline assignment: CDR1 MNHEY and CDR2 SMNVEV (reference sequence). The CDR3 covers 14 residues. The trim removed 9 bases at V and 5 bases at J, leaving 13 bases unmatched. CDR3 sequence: CASRLAGLGNEQYF. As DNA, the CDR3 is TGTGCCAGTAGACTAGCCGGCCTCGGGAACGAGCAGTACTTC.

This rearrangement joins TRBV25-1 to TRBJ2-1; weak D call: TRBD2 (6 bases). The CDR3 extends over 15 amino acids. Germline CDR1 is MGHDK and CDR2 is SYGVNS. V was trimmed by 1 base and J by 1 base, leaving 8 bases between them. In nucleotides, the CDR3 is TGTGCCAGCAGTGAATCCGGGGGTTCCTACAATGAGCAGTTCTTC. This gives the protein CASSESGGSYNEQFF.

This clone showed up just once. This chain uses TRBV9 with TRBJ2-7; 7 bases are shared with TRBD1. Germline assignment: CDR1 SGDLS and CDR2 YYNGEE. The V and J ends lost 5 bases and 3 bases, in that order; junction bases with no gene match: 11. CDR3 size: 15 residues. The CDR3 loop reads CASSRRTGLFYEQYF. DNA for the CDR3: TGTGCCAGCAGTCGCAGGACAGGTCTATTCTACGAGCAGTACTTC. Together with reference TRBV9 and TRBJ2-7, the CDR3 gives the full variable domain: DSGVTQTPKHLITATGQRVTLRCSPRSGDLSVYWYQQSLDQGLQFLIQYYNGEERAKGNILERFSAQQFPDLHSELNLSSLELGDSALYFCASSRRTGLFYEQYFGPGTRLTVT.

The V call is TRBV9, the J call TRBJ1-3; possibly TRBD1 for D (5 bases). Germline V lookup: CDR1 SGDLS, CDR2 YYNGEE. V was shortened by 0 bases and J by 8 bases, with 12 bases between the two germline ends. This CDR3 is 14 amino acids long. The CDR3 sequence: CASSVVEGWDTIYF. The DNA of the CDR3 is TGTGCCAGCAGCGTAGTGGAGGGGTGGGACACCATATATTTT.

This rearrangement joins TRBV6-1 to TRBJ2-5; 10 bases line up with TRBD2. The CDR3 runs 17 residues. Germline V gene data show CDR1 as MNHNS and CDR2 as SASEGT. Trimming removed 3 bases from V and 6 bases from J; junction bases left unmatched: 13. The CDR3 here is CASSEALAGTSVKTQYF. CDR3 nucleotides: TGTGCCAGCAGTGAGGCCCTAGCCGGGACTAGCGTAAAGACCCAGTACTTC.

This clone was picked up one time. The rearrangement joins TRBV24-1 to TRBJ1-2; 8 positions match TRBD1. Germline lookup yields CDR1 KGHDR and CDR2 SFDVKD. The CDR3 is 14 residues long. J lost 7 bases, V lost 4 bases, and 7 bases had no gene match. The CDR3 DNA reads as TGTGCCACCAGTGACTTGGGACAGGTTCGTGGCTACACCTTC. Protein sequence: CATSDLGQVRGYTF.

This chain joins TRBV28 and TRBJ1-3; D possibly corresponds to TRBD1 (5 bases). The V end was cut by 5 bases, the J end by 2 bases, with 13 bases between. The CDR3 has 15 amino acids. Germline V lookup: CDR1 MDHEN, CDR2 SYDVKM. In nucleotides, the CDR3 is TGTGCCAGCAGTCTCGTCCCGGGGGCTGGAAACACCATATATTTT. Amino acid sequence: CASSLVPGAGNTIYF.

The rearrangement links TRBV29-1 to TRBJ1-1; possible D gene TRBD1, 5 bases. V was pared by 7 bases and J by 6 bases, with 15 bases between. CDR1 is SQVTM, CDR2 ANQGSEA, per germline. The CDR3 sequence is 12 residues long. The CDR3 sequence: CSAQRGGAEAFF. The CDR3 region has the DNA TGCAGCGCTCAAAGGGGTGGAGCTGAAGCTTTCTTT.

CDR3 bases: TGTGCCAGTAGTATTATTGGGACAGGGACATCCTATAATTCACCCCTCCACTTT. Translation gives CASSIIGTGTSYNSPLHF. J is TRBJ1-6 and V is TRBV19, with 9 bases lining up with TRBD1. V shed 3 bases, J shed 1 base, and the junction held 7 bases outside the gene matches. The CDR3 is 18 amino acids. Germline V gene data show CDR1 as LNHDA and CDR2 as SQIVND (reference sequence).

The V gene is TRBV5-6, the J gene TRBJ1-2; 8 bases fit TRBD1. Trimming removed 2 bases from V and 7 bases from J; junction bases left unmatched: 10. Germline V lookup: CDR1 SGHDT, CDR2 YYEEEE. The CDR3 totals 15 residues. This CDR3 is CASSLSDRDAPGYTF. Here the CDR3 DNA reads TGTGCCAGCAGCTTATCGGACAGGGACGCTCCTGGCTACACCTTC. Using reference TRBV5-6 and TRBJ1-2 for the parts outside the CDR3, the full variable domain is DAGVTQSPTHLIKTRGQQVTLRCSPKSGHDTVSWYQQALGQGPQFIFQYYEEEERQRGNFPDRFSGHQFPNYSSELNVNALLLGDSALYLCASSLSDRDAPGYTFGSGTRLTVV.

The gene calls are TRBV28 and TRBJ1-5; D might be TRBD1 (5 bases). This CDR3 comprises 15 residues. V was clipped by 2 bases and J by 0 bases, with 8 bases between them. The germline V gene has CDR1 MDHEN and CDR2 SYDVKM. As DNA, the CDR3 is TGTGCCAGCAGTTTACGGGGGGTTAGCAATCAGCCCCAGCATTTT. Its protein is CASSLRGVSNQPQHF.

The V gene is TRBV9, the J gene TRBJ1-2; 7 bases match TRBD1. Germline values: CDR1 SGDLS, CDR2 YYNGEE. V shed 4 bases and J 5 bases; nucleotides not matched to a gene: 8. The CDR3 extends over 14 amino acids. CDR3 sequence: CASSIGQATYGYTF. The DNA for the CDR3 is TGTGCCAGCAGCATCGGACAGGCCACTTATGGCTACACCTTC.